This T cell receptor beta chain is drawn from a study of blood T cell repertoires in COVID-19. The wider study: The United States, Italy and Spain provided the acute and convalescent COVID-19 samples. The cDNA or gDNA used as material had been derived from T cells, B-cell-depleted T cells, or PBMCs.

Original methodology: Using reference gene primer amplification, nucleated cell counts were estimated. The protocol was immunoSEQ multiplex PCR, while the TCRdb copy is restricted to in-frame clones and leaves out a portion. V, J and clone size derive from that table, while D and trimming were established from the DNA sequence. The sample shows hundreds of thousands of clones, 89% of them seen only once. The CDR3 loop spans 14 amino acids. V was trimmed by 3 bases and J by 2 bases, leaving 11 bases between them. CDR1 is KGHSH and CDR2 is LQKENI in the germline V gene. This clone was recorded only once.

This sequence joins TRBV18 and TRBJ2-7; the D gene is possibly TRBD1 (5 bases). The sequenced sample was peripheral blood. The TCR sequence derives from a woman in her thirties with COVID-19, enrolled during active disease. In DNA, the CDR3 is TGTGCCAGCTCACCGGAGAAGACAGCCTACGAGCAGTACGTC. Its translation: CASSPEKTAYEQYV.